The 6 T cell receptor beta chains below come from one sample, sequenced in a study of T-cell reconstitution after alpha-beta-depleted transplantation in children (dated by TCRdb to between 2015 and 2016). The treatment or condition label of this sample denotes: allogeneic hematopoietic cell transplantation with graft depleted of TCRalphabeta T cells and CD19 B cells. The protocol used for the library was PCR. The listed sequencing device is Illumina HiSeq 2500. TCR libraries were prepared with molecular barcoding, using unique molecular identifiers to normalize TCRbeta repertoire quantification. The public reads were quality trimmed at Q25 with fastp and then assembled into clones with MiXCR by TCRdb, keeping productive beta chains. One record per CDR3 amino acid sequence lists the most common genes and DNA. This sample comprises about 460,000 distinct CDR3 sequences, approximately 10% of them detected only once. The leading ten clones occupy 13% to 15% of the sample.

Specimen: PBMCs, mostly from graft donor cells, collected 180 days after TCRalphabeta/CD19-depleted stem cell transplant. The source is a female patient aged 2-9 years who had a stem cell transplant for aplastic anemia, so the T cells may come from the graft donor.

The chain employs TRBV29-1 and TRBJ2-5; no definite D call. Trimming took 4 bases from V and 2 from J, leaving 8 bases between them. From germline, CDR1 is SQVTM and CDR2 ANQGSEA. CDR3 size: 12 residues. The CDR3 region is CSVVGQQETQYF. CDR3 bases: TGCAGCGTTGTGGGTCAGCAAGAGACCCAGTACTTC.

The sample holds a few counts of this clonotype. V and J are TRBV29-1 and TRBJ2-1; 7 bases fit TRBD2. This CDR3 has 14 residues. Germline assignment: CDR1 SQVTM and CDR2 ANQGSEA. Unmatched junction bases numbered 8, after V lost 4 bases and J lost 5 bases. The chain's CDR3 is CSVVNYRGDNEQFF. The CDR3 region has the DNA TGCAGCGTTGTAAACTACCGGGGGGACAATGAGCAGTTCTTC.

This sequence joins TRBV5-1 and TRBJ1-2; TRBD1 is a possible D gene (6 bases). The V gene's germline CDR1 is SGHRS and CDR2 YFSETQ. CDR3 length: 15 residues. The germline V and J ends were trimmed by 2 bases and 4 bases, with 15 bases remaining between them. The CDR3 sequence is CASSFRKGGGYGYTF. CDR3 bases: TGCGCCAGCAGCTTTCGGAAAGGGGGTGGCTATGGCTACACCTTC.

This clonotype appeared many times. This chain links TRBV29-1 with TRBJ1-1, with D perhaps matching TRBD1 (6 bases). V dropped 7 bases and J dropped 1 base, with 10 bases sitting between them. The CDR3 spans 12 residues. CDR1 is SQVTM, CDR2 ANQGSEA, per germline. The CDR3 region is CSALTGNTEAFF. The CDR3 coding sequence is TGCAGCGCTCTGACAGGGAACACTGAAGCTTTCTTT.

This clonotype was seen at least ten times. One end of the junction is discordant with germline, which a read error may explain. This chain joins TRBV6-1 and TRBJ2-1, with TRBD2 matching over 10 bases. Germline values: CDR1 MNHNS, CDR2 SASEGT. The CDR3 loop spans 15 amino acids. CDR3 region: CASSRSGRAYNEQFF. As DNA, the CDR3 is TGCGCCAGCAGCCGGAGCGGGAGGGCTTACAATGAGCAGTTCTTC.

The J gene is TRBJ1-1, the V gene TRBV3-1, with 7 nucleotides matching TRBD1. The CDR3 has 14 amino acids. Per the germline V gene, CDR1 is LGHDT and CDR2 is YNNKEL (reference sequence). Trimming at V came to 6 bases and at J to 5 bases, leaving 9 bases not matched to a gene. CDR3 sequence (DNA): TGTGCCAGCAGACCAGACAGGGAGAGGACTGAAGCTTTCTTT. Encoded protein: CASRPDRERTEAFF.